A single sample is the source of the 18 T cell receptor beta chains below, sequenced in a study of blood T cell repertoires in COVID-19. Assay: immunoSEQ multiplex PCR; the TCRdb copy retains only in-frame clones and omits some. The sample contains around 310,000 clones, approximately 91% of which appear only once. The sample consisted of peripheral blood. These receptors all come from a woman aged 60-75 years with acute or convalescent COVID-19.

This chain joins TRBV6-6 and TRBJ2-7, with 11 bases fitting TRBD2. Trimming cost V 1 base and J 3 bases; bases outside gene matches: 2. Germline V gene lookup returns CDR1 MNHNY and CDR2 SVGAGI (reference sequence). CDR3 length: 15 amino acids. The CDR3 region is CASSYYGTSGYEQYF. The DNA for the CDR3 is TGTGCCAGCAGTTACTATGGGACTAGCGGCTACGAGCAGTACTTC.

The chain recombines TRBV11-2 with TRBJ1-1, with 8 positions matching TRBD1. The CDR3 contains 14 residues. The V gene's germline CDR1 is SGHAT and CDR2 FQNNGV. J was trimmed by 4 bases and V by 2 bases; bases with no gene match: 3. Here the CDR3 DNA reads TGTGCCAGCAGCTTATCTACAGGGGGCACTGAAGCTTTCTTT. Its protein is CASSLSTGGTEAFF.

The V and J genes are TRBV6-6 and TRBJ2-7; TRBD1 agrees at 8 bases. The germline CDR1 and CDR2 sequences are MNHNY and SVGAGI (reference sequence). CDR3 length: 14 residues. V dropped 5 bases and J dropped 4; count of bases not matched to a gene: 7. CDR3 amino acids: CASSKDRVLYEQYF. In nucleotides, the CDR3 is TGTGCCAGCAGTAAGGACAGGGTTTTGTACGAGCAGTACTTC.

The chain combines TRBV10-3 with TRBJ2-7, with 10 nucleotides matching TRBD1. Germline-derived CDR1 and CDR2 are ENHRY and SYGVKD. V dropped 6 bases and J dropped 3; count of bases not matched to a gene: 11. The CDR3 sequence is 16 residues long. The CDR3 DNA is TGTGCCATCAGCGACAGGGGGCGAGGTGGAAGCTACGAGCAGTACTTC. It translates to CAISDRGRGGSYEQYF.

The genes are TRBV29-1 and TRBJ2-7, with 10 bases matching TRBD1. Germline CDR1 SQVTM, CDR2 ANQGSEA. V lost 0 bases and J lost 3; bases outside the gene matches: 2. The CDR3 sequence is 14 residues long. CDR3 nucleotide sequence: TGCAGCGTTGAAGAGCGGACAGGGGGCTACGAGCAGTACTTC. Translation gives CSVEERTGGYEQYF.

This chain connects TRBV9 to TRBJ1-6; a weak D match, TRBD1 (5 bases). V shed 0 bases and J shed 7 bases, with 14 bases lying between them. This CDR3 contains 16 residues. CDR1 is SGDLS, CDR2 YYNGEE, per germline. The CDR3 is CASSVAAGSSNSPLHF. In DNA form, the CDR3 reads TGTGCCAGCAGCGTAGCGGCAGGGTCGTCCAATTCACCCCTCCACTTT.

The chain is built from TRBV10-3 and TRBJ2-6; no firm D call. This CDR3 comprises 17 residues. Germline assignment: CDR1 ENHRY and CDR2 SYGVKD. The V end lost 4 bases, the J end lost 0 bases, and 13 bases lay between the germline ends. The CDR3 spells CAISVRVQISGANVLTF. The CDR3 bases are TGTGCCATCAGTGTTCGGGTCCAAATCTCTGGGGCCAACGTCCTGACTTTC.

The chain links TRBV18 to TRBJ1-4, with D possibly TRBD1 on 5 matching bases. The CDR3 has 17 residues. Trimming removed 5 bases from V and 8 bases from J, with 24 bases in between. Germline lookup yields CDR1 KGHSH and CDR2 LQKENI. The CDR3 region has the DNA TGTGCCAGCTCAGCCTTAACCGGGACTAGTCTTAAAGAAAAACTGTTTTTT. It specifies CASSALTGTSLKEKLFF.

The gene calls are TRBV19 and TRBJ2-2; TRBD1 matches at 12 bases. Per the germline V gene, CDR1 is LNHDA and CDR2 is SQIVND (reference sequence). With 5 bases clipped from V and 7 bases from J, the junction kept 5 bases outside the gene matches. The CDR3 sequence is 15 residues long. The CDR3 DNA is TGTGCCAGTAGTCCGGGACAGGGGGCAATCGGGGAGCTGTTTTTT. Encoded protein: CASSPGQGAIGELFF. The full variable domain, rest sourced from reference TRBV19 and TRBJ2-2, is DGGITQSPKYLFRKEGQNVTLSCEQNLNHDAMYWYRQDPGQGLRLIYYSQIVNDFQKGDIAEGYSVSREKKESFPLTVTSAQKNPTAFYLCASSPGQGAIGELFFGEGSRLTVL.

The chain is built from TRBV18 and TRBJ1-4, with 10 bases aligning to TRBD1. The CDR3 is 15 residues long. The germline gives CDR1 KGHSH, CDR2 LQKENI. The V and J ends lost 5 bases and 8 bases, in that order; junction bases with no gene match: 8. The DNA for the CDR3 is TGTGCCAGCTCAATTGACAGGGGGCCGGGAGAAAAACTGTTTTTT. Translation: CASSIDRGPGEKLFF.

The V and J genes are TRBV27 and TRBJ1-5; TRBD1 might be the D (6 bases). V gave up 5 bases and J gave up 4 bases, with 15 bases separating them. The CDR3 length is 15 residues. Germline CDR1 is MNHEY and CDR2 is SMNVEV (reference sequence). The CDR3 protein is CASSILGQPNQPQHF. CDR3 sequence (DNA): TGTGCCAGCAGTATACTAGGACAGCCAAATCAGCCCCAGCATTTT.

The chain couples TRBV11-2 to TRBJ1-4; 7 bases map to TRBD1. Germline V CDR1 and CDR2: SGHAT, FQNNGV. J was trimmed by 6 bases and V by 4 bases; bases with no gene match: 5. CDR3 size: 14 residues. CDR3 in amino acids: CASSSGGSYEKLFF. CDR3 nucleotide sequence: TGTGCCAGCAGCTCAGGGGGGTCTTATGAAAAACTGTTTTTT.

The chain recombines TRBV7-9 with TRBJ1-6; no clear D gene. Germline assignment: CDR1 SEHNR and CDR2 FQNEAQ (reference sequence). CDR3 length equals 17 residues. The V end lost 3 bases, the J end lost 5 bases, and 17 bases lay between the germline ends. CDR3: CASSFLVGRSNNSPLHF. For the CDR3, the DNA is TGTGCCAGCAGCTTCCTTGTGGGGAGGAGCAATAATTCACCCCTCCACTTT.

This rearrangement joins TRBV7-2 to TRBJ1-2; no clear D. This CDR3 spans 16 amino acids. V shed 3 bases and J shed 11 bases, with 25 bases lying between them. The germline V gene has CDR1 SGHTA and CDR2 FQGNSA. For the CDR3, the DNA is TGTGCCAGCAGCTTTAAGTACGAGAGCGACCCGAGGGAGTACACCTTC. Amino acid sequence: CASSFKYESDPREYTF. Looking up the rest from reference TRBV7-2 and TRBJ1-2 gives the full variable domain: GAGVSQSPSNKVTEKGKDVELRCDPISGHTALYWYRQSLGQGLEFLIYFQGNSAPDKSGLPSDRFSAERTGGSVSTLTIQRTQQEDSAVYLCASSFKYESDPREYTFGSGTRLTVV.

V and J are TRBV28 and TRBJ1-1, with 10 nucleotides matching TRBD1. Germline assignment: CDR1 MDHEN and CDR2 SYDVKM. The ends lost 5 bases at V and 8 bases at J; junction bases unmatched: 14. CDR3 length equals 16 residues. The CDR3 DNA follows: TGTGCCAGCAGTCTTAACCGCCGGACAGGGGGAGTAGAAGCTTTCTTT. Translating it yields CASSLNRRTGGVEAFF.

The chain combines TRBV20-1 with TRBJ1-5; D might be TRBD1 (6 bases). Deletions cut 3 bases from V and 5 bases from J, with 14 bases between. CDR1 DFQATT and CDR2 SNEGSKA come from the germline V gene (reference sequence). The CDR3 length is 14 residues. CDR3 amino acids: CSASRDKADQPQHF. The CDR3 nucleotides read TGCAGTGCTAGTCGGGACAAGGCAGATCAGCCCCAGCATTTT.

The chain joins TRBV7-9 to TRBJ2-4, with TRBD1 as a possible D gene (6 bases). Trimming cost V 4 bases and J 6 bases, with 19 bases left between them. In germline, CDR1 is SEHNR, CDR2 FQNEAQ (reference sequence). This CDR3 has 16 amino acids. This CDR3 is CASSSSYRDPGNIQYF. Here the CDR3 DNA reads TGTGCCAGCAGCTCCTCATACAGGGACCCGGGAAACATTCAGTACTTC.

This chain connects TRBV6-6 to TRBJ1-6; 9 nucleotides match TRBD1. CDR1 is MNHNY and CDR2 is SVGAGI in the germline V gene (reference sequence). CDR3 length equals 15 residues. V lost 2 bases and J lost 9; bases outside the gene matches: 5. The CDR3 bases are TGTGCCAGCAGTTACGGGACAGGGTTGGCTTCACCCCTCCACTTT. As protein: CASSYGTGLASPLHF.